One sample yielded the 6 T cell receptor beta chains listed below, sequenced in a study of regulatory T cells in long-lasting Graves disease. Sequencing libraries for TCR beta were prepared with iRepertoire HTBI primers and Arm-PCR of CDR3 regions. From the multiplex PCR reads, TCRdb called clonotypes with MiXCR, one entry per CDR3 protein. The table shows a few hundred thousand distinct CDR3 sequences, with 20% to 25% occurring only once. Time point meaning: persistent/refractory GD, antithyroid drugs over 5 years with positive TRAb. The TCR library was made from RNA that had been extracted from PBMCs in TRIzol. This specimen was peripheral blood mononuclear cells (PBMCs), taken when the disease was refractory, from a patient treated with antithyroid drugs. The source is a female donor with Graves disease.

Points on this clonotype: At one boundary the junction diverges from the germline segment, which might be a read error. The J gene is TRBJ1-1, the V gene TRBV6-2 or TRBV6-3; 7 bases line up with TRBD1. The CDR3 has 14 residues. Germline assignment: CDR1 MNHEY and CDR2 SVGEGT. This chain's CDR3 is CAGRLDRVQGGAFF. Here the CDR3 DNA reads TGTGCCGGCAGGCTAGACAGGGTCCAGGGCGGAGCTTTCTTT.

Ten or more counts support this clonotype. The CDR3 DNA follows: TGTGCCATACGGACAGGGACCGAGCAGTACTTC. Protein sequence: CAIRTGTEQYF. The chain employs TRBV15 and TRBJ2-7; 8 nucleotides agree with TRBD1. Germline V gives CDR1 LNHNV, CDR2 YYDKDF (reference sequence). The CDR3 totals 11 residues. V was pared by 10 bases and J by 6 bases, with 5 bases of the junction left unmatched. The variable domain in full, with the rest retrieved from reference TRBV15 and TRBJ2-7, is DAMVIQNPRYQVTQFGKPVTLSCSQTLNHNVMYWYQQKSSQAPKLLFHYYDKDFNNEADTPDNFQSRRPNTSFCFLDIRSPGLGDTAMYLCAIRTGTEQYFGPGTRLTVT.

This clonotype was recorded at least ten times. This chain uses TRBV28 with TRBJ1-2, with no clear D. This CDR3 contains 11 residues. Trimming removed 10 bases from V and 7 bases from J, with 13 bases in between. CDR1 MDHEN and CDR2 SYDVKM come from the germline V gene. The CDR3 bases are TGTGCCACGTACTACGCCCGTGGCTACACCTTC. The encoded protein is CATYYARGYTF.

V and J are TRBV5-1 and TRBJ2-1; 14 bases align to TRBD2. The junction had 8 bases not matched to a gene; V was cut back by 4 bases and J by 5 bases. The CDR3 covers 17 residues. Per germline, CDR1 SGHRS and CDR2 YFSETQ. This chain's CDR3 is CASSLWTSGRWDNEQFF. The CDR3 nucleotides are TGCGCCAGCAGCCTGTGGACTAGCGGGAGGTGGGACAATGAGCAGTTCTTC.

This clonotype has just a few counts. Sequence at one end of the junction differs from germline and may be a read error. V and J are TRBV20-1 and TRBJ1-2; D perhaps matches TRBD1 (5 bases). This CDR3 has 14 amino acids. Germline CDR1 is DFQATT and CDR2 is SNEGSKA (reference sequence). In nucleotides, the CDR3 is TGCAGTGTTAGAGGGGAGAAGGGGAACTATGGCTACACCTTC. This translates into CSVRGEKGNYGYTF.

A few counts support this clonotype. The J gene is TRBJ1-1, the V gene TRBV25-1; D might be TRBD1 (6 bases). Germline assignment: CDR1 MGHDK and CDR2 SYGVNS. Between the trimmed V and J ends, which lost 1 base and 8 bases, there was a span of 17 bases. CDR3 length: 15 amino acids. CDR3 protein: CASSESLRGVGEAFF. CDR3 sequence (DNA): TGTGCCAGCAGTGAATCCCTCAGGGGAGTGGGGGAAGCTTTCTTT.